Below, one T cell receptor (beta chain) is given with its context. V gave up 2 bases and J gave up 2 bases, with 10 bases separating them. The length of the CDR3 is 16 residues. Per germline, CDR1 ENHRY and CDR2 SYGVKD. The table came from immunoSEQ multiplex PCR; TCRdb's copy has only in-frame clones and leaves some out. The sample yields more than 20,000 clones, 80% to 90% seen once. The data originate from a study of OX40 agonist ivuxolimab in advanced cancers. Sequences were derived from CD4+ or CD8+ T cells sorted from blood, sampled in a trial of the OX40 agonist ivuxolimab. V and J are TRBV10-3 and TRBJ2-6, with D possibly being TRBD1 (5 bases). The receptor's source is an adult with an advanced solid tumor such as melanoma, head and neck, liver or kidney cancer. CDR3 nucleotides: TGTGCCATCAGTGAGCCTGCCAGGGCTGGGGCCAACGTCCTGACTTTC. Its translation: CAISEPARAGANVLTF.